This T cell receptor (beta chain) was sequenced for a study of OX40 agonist ivuxolimab in advanced cancers. Germline V CDR1 and CDR2: SGHAT, FQDESV (reference sequence). Germline trimming cut 4 bases from V and 2 bases from J; bases unmatched to any gene: 4. This CDR3 spans 15 amino acids. Measured with immunoSEQ multiplex PCR; TCRdb has only the in-frame clones, and not every one. Of fewer than 55,000 clones detected, around 80% appear once; the ten largest clones hold approximately 1.6%. The sequence derives from an adult with an advanced solid tumor such as melanoma, head and neck, liver or kidney cancer. The chain employs TRBV11-1 and TRBJ2-2, with 7 bases lining up with TRBD1. The sequences come from CD4+ or CD8+ T cells sorted from blood, collected in a trial of the OX40 agonist ivuxolimab. CDR3 in amino acids: CASSWDSGNTGELFF. For the CDR3, the DNA is TGTGCCAGCAGCTGGGACAGTGGAAACACCGGGGAGCTGTTTTTT.